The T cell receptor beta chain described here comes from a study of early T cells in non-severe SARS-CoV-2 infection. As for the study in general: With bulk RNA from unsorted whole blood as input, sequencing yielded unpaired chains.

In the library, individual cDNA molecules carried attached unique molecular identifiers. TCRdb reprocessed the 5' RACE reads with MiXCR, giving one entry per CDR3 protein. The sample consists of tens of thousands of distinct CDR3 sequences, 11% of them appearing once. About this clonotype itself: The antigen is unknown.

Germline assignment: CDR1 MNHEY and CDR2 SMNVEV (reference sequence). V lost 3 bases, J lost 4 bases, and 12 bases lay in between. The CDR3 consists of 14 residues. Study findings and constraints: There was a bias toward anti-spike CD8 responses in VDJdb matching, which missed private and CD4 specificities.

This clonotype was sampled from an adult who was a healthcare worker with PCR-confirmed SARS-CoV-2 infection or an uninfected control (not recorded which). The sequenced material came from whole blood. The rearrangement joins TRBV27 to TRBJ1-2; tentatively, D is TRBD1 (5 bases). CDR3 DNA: TGTGCCAGCAGTTTCGGACTAGGGGCCTATGGCTACACCTTC. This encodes CASSFGLGAYGYTF.